Listed below are T cell receptor beta chains from one sample, sequenced in a study of regulatory T cells in long-lasting Graves disease. TCRdb re-analysed the multiplex PCR reads in MiXCR, keeping a single row per CDR3 protein. The table shows just over 600,000 distinct CDR3 sequences, with 16% occurring only once. These same data were also listed under a study on T cells in Graves' hyperthyroidism and ophthalmopathy.

Sequencing used peripheral blood mononuclear cells (PBMCs), obtained at new diagnosis, from a patient treated with antithyroid drugs. These receptors came from a woman aged 30 to 39 with Graves disease. Both conserved end residues are part of each CDR3. The order of the fields is CDR3 DNA, CDR3 protein, D gene, V gene, clone size, J gene. The D gene is left open where the match is weak. The listing skips clone size in some rows; elsewhere it reads once, few, many or a size class.

TGTGCCATCGGGACAGGGGTAGGGCCCCAGCATTTT,CAIGTGVGPQHF,TRBD1,TRBV15,many,TRBJ1-5
TGTGCCAGCAGTTCCTTCACACGGACCACAGATACGCAGTATTTT,CASSSFTRTTDTQYF,NA,TRBV28,many,TRBJ2-3
TGTGCCAGCAGCCACGCCGGGACGGCGCGTGAGCAGTTCTTC,CASSHAGTAREQFF,NA,TRBV6-1,many,TRBJ2-1
TGTGCCACCCTGGCCCTGGGAAACACCATATATTTT,CATLALGNTIYF,NA,TRBV10-3,many,TRBJ1-3
TGTGCCACCAGTGATTCCCCGCAGGGGGGTACCACCGGGGAGCTGTTTTTT,CATSDSPQGGTTGELFF,NA,TRBV24-1,NA,TRBJ2-2
TGTGCCAGCAGCTTAGGGACAGCCCTGAACACCGGGGAGCTGTTTTTT,CASSLGTALNTGELFF,TRBD1,TRBV7-3,few,TRBJ2-2
TGTGCCAGCAGCGCACTATCGACAGGGAAGGCCCAGTACTTC,CASSALSTGKAQYF,TRBD1,TRBV11-2,many,TRBJ2-5
TGTGCCACCAGTGATTCTCCCAGATGGGTTCAGCAGTACTTC,CATSDSPRWVQQYF,NA,TRBV24-1,many,TRBJ2-7
TGCAGTGCTAGAGAGGGAAGTAAGAACACTGAAGCTTTCTTT,CSAREGSKNTEAFF,NA,TRBV20-1,few,TRBJ1-1
TGTGCCAGCAGTAGTCTTCCTAACACTGAAGCTTTCTTT,CASSSLPNTEAFF,NA,TRBV25-1,few,TRBJ1-1
TGTGCCAGCAGCTTTGTTTGGGGACAGCGCACAGATACGCAGTATTTT,CASSFVWGQRTDTQYF,TRBD1,TRBV7-9,many,TRBJ2-3
TGTGCCAGCAGCCTTACGGGACAGGCGGGATACAATGAGCAGTTCTTC,CASSLTGQAGYNEQFF,TRBD1,TRBV5-5,few,TRBJ2-1
TGTGCCAGCAGGACCCGGGACAGGGCTAATTCACCCCTCCACTTT,CASRTRDRANSPLHF,TRBD1,TRBV28,many,TRBJ1-6
TGCGCCAGCAGCCAGGAGGGATTTCTTCAGCCCCAGCATTTT,CASSQEGFLQPQHF,NA,TRBV4-1,few,TRBJ1-5
TGTGCCAGCCGCTCTTCAGCAACTAATGAAAAACTGTTTTTT,CASRSSATNEKLFF,NA,TRBV6-1,many,TRBJ1-4
TGTGCCAGCAGCCGGACAGCTCGTACCTCCTATAATTCACCCCTCCACTTT,CASSRTARTSYNSPLHF,NA,TRBV7-2,few,TRBJ1-6
TGTGCCAGCAGTTTACTAATCGCCACAGATACGCAGTATTTT,CASSLLIATDTQYF,NA,TRBV28,few,TRBJ2-3
TGTGCCAGCAGTTCCGGGACAGCCTACAAGCAGTACTTC,CASSSGTAYKQYF,TRBD1,TRBV6-8,NA,TRBJ2-7
TGTGCCAGCACCCGCTCGAGGGAGAGAATTACGAGGCAGTACTTC,CASTRSRERITRQYF,NA,TRBV6-1,NA,TRBJ2-7
TGTGCCGGCAGATTACAGGGAAATCAGCCCCAGCATTTT,CAGRLQGNQPQHF,NA,TRBV6-1,NA,TRBJ1-5
TGTGCCAGCAGTGAACCGGGGCAGTCCTACGAGCAGTACTTC,CASSEPGQSYEQYF,NA,TRBV6-1,many,TRBJ2-7
TGTGCCAGCAGCCAAGAAACTAAGGGTCAGCCCCAGCATTTT,CASSQETKGQPQHF,NA,TRBV14,NA,TRBJ1-5
TGTGCCAGCAGCTTGGGGTGGGACAGCAGGAATGAGCAGTTCTTC,CASSLGWDSRNEQFF,TRBD1,TRBV5-6,few,TRBJ2-1
TGTGCCAGCTCAGAGTTCTCCGGGGAGCTGTTTTTT,CASSEFSGELFF,NA,TRBV18,NA,TRBJ2-2
TGTGCCAGCAGCACCCACGGGTCGGGGCGCACTGAAGCTTTCTTT,CASSTHGSGRTEAFF,NA,TRBV11-2,many,TRBJ1-1
TGTGCCTGGGGACAGACTAACTATGGCTACACCTTC,CAWGQTNYGYTF,NA,TRBV30,many,TRBJ1-2
TGTGCCAGCAGCCGCGGGACGGCATCCACCGGGGAGCTGTTTTTT,CASSRGTASTGELFF,NA,TRBV7-9,many,TRBJ2-2
TGTGCCAGCAGCTTAGCGAACACCGGGGAGCTGTTTTTT,CASSLANTGELFF,NA,TRBV5-1,many,TRBJ2-2
TGTGCCAGCAGGACTAGCGAAAACACCGGGGAGCTGTTTTTT,CASRTSENTGELFF,TRBD2,TRBV2,many,TRBJ2-2
TGCAGTGCTAGAAGGCGCGGGTCCTTTACCTACGAGCAGTACTTC,CSARRRGSFTYEQYF,NA,TRBV20-1,NA,TRBJ2-7
TGTGCCAGCAGCCTCCGGGGGGACGGTAACTCCTACGAGCAGTACTTC,CASSLRGDGNSYEQYF,TRBD2,TRBV9,many,TRBJ2-7
TGTGCCAGCAGCCAAGATGGACTCCTGAGGGGCTACGAGCAGTACTTC,CASSQDGLLRGYEQYF,NA,TRBV3-1,few,TRBJ2-7
TGTGCCAGCAGCAGACGCCAACTAGCATTCACAGATACGCAGTATTTT,CASSRRQLAFTDTQYF,NA,TRBV7-2,NA,TRBJ2-3
TGCAGTGCTAGGGACTGCGGGAGGGCCCGCAATGAGCAGTTCTTC,CSARDCGRARNEQFF,TRBD2,TRBV20-1,few,TRBJ2-1
TGTGCCAGCAGTTCCAATAGCGGGAGTACAGATACGCAGTATTTT,CASSSNSGSTDTQYF,TRBD2,TRBV6-9,many,TRBJ2-3
TGCGCCAGCAGGCTAGCCGCTACAGATACGCAGTATTTT,CASRLAATDTQYF,NA,TRBV10-2,many,TRBJ2-3
TGTGCCAGCAGTATCGAGGGACAGGCGAACACTGAAGCTTTCTTT,CASSIEGQANTEAFF,TRBD1,TRBV12-3/TRBV12-4,NA,TRBJ1-1
TGTGCCAGCAGTTTAAGTTCGGCCGGTGAAGCTTTCTTT,CASSLSSAGEAFF,NA,TRBV27,many,TRBJ1-1
TGTGCCAGCAGTTTGACGACTAGCCTGATCTACAATGAGCAGTTCTTC,CASSLTTSLIYNEQFF,TRBD2,TRBV6-2/TRBV6-3,NA,TRBJ2-1
TGTGCCAGCAGTTACTCTGTCAGTATTAACTGTGGCTACACCTTC,CASSYSVSINCGYTF,NA,TRBV6-2/TRBV6-3,NA,TRBJ1-2
TGTGCCAGCAGCAAGACGGCAGTGCGAGCAGATACGCAGTATTTT,CASSKTAVRADTQYF,NA,TRBV9,NA,TRBJ2-3
TGTGCCAGCTGGGGAAGCAACTCTGGGGCCAACGTCCTGACTTTC,CASWGSNSGANVLTF,NA,TRBV6-1,few,TRBJ2-6
TGTGCCTGGAGTGCGTCGGGCCCTGAAGCTTTCTTT,CAWSASGPEAFF,NA,TRBV30,many,TRBJ1-1
TGTGCCAGCATCGACGGGGGGGGCAATCAGCCCCAGCATTTT,CASIDGGGNQPQHF,NA,TRBV28,many,TRBJ1-5
TGTGCCAGCAGTCCGCCCATTGCTAGCGGGAGAACCGGCTACGAGCAGTACTTC,CASSPPIASGRTGYEQYF,TRBD2,TRBV28,many,TRBJ2-7
TGTGCCAGCAGCCCTCAAGCGGGAGTTGCGTCCGAGCAGTACTTC,CASSPQAGVASEQYF,TRBD2,TRBV7-9,many,TRBJ2-7
TGTGCCAGCAGAATTGCAACTAATGAAAAACTGTTTTTT,CASRIATNEKLFF,NA,TRBV28,NA,TRBJ1-4
TGTGCCAGTAGTATAAGGGACATCGATGAGCAGTTCTTC,CASSIRDIDEQFF,NA,TRBV19,NA,TRBJ2-1